What follows is one TCR beta chain and its context. This entry comes from a study of PD-1 blockade in mismatch repair-deficient tumors. J gave up 2 bases and V 3 bases, and 0 bases lay outside the gene matches. The CDR3 is 14 amino acids. The germline CDR1 and CDR2 sequences are SGHAT and FQNNGV. Profiling relied on immunoSEQ multiplex PCR, and the TCRdb table lists in-frame clones only, not all of them. The sample has tens of thousands of clones; 65% to 85% are singletons. All patients were mismatch repair deficient, assessed by either PCR or immunohistochemistry. The TCR-sequenced patients were a few responders to pembrolizumab.

Sequenced material: peripheral blood, taken 12 weeks after starting pembrolizumab. The source of this sequence is an adult with mismatch repair-deficient cancer. The rearrangement links TRBV11-2 to TRBJ2-7; 11 bases match TRBD1. DNA for the CDR3: TGTGCCAGCAGCTTGGGACAGGGGGCCTACGAGCAGTACTTC. It is translated as CASSLGQGAYEQYF.